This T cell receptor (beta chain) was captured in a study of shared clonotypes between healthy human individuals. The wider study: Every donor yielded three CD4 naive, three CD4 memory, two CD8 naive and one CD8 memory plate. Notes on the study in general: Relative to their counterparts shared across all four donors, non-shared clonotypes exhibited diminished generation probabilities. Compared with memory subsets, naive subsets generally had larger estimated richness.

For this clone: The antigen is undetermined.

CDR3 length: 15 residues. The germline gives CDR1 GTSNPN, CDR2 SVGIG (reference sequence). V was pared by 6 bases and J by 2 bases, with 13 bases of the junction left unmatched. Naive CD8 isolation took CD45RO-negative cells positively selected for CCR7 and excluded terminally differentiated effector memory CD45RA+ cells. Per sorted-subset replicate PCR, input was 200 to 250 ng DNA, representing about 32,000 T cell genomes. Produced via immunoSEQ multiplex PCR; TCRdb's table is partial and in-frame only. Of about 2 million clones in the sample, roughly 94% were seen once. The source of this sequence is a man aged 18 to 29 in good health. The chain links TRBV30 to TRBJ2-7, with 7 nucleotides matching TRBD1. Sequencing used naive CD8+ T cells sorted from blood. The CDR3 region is CACIKDQGVPYEQYF. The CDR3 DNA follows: TGTGCCTGCATTAAGGACCAGGGGGTACCCTACGAGCAGTACTTC.